The 22 T cell receptor beta chains below all came from one sample that was sequenced in a study of T cell repertoires in cytomegalovirus infection. The antigens these receptors bind are not known. TCRdb analysed the reads with MiXCR anew, one entry per CDR3 protein. The sample gives fewer than 900,000 distinct CDR3 sequences, almost 30% of which show up once; approximately 14% is in the top ten. Sequencing used cultured CD8+ T cells from PBMCs, obtained from culture after CMV antigen stimulation. These receptors were taken from a human donor in good health (CMV status not recorded). Some clones in this sample may be carry-over from other donors' samples.

V is TRBV29-1 and J is TRBJ1-2; D remains ambiguous. Per germline, CDR1 SQVTM and CDR2 ANQGSEA. With 1 base removed from V and 3 bases from J, the gap between germline ends came to 15 bases. This CDR3 is 15 amino acids long. CDR3 amino acids: CSVEGAGSGDYGYTF. In nucleotides, the CDR3 is TGCAGCGTTGAAGGTGCGGGGTCAGGAGACTATGGCTACACCTTC.

The chain joins TRBV10-3 to TRBJ1-1; TRBD1 matches 7 bases. CDR3 size: 14 residues. Germline values: CDR1 ENHRY, CDR2 SYGVKD. V gave up 5 bases and J gave up 3 bases; unmatched junction bases: 6. The CDR3 here is CAISIRGPYTEAFF. The DNA of the CDR3 is TGTGCCATCAGTATAAGGGGGCCGTACACTGAAGCTTTCTTT.

In this sample, this clonotype turned up a few times. J is TRBJ2-1 and V is TRBV29-1; 10 bases are shared with TRBD2. V lost 2 bases, J lost 4 bases, and 2 bases stayed unmatched. The germline V gene encodes CDR1 SQVTM and CDR2 ANQGSEA. The CDR3 is made up of 14 amino acids. In DNA form, the CDR3 reads TGCAGCGTTGAAAAACTAGCGGGGTACAATGAGCAGTTCTTC. Translated, it gives CSVEKLAGYNEQFF.

V is TRBV12-3 or TRBV12-4 and J is TRBJ1-1, with D hard to call. The CDR3 extends over 11 amino acids. Trimming left V 4 bases short and J 6 bases short, with 6 bases between. CDR3: CASSSRPEAFF. The CDR3 coding sequence is TGTGCCAGCAGTTCCCGCCCTGAAGCTTTCTTT.

The genes are TRBV12-3 or TRBV12-4 and TRBJ1-2; 9 nucleotides line up with TRBD1. The CDR3 covers 15 residues. The junction had 6 bases not matched to a gene; V was cut back by 5 bases and J by 2 bases. The CDR3: CASSPRQGENYGYTF. In nucleotides, the CDR3 is TGTGCCAGCAGTCCGCGACAGGGGGAGAACTATGGCTACACCTTC.

This chain connects TRBV4-1 to TRBJ1-3; D remains unclear. The CDR3 has 16 residues. V dropped 4 bases and J dropped 0 bases, with 13 bases sitting between them. CDR1 and CDR2 (germline): MGHRA, YSYEKL. As DNA, the CDR3 is TGCGCCAGCAGCCCCACAATGGTTATCTCTGGAAACACCATATATTTT. This encodes CASSPTMVISGNTIYF.

Ten or more counts support this clonotype. This chain connects TRBV7-6 to TRBJ1-1, with a possible D match to TRBD1 (6 bases). In germline, CDR1 is SGHVS, CDR2 FNYEAQ. V gave up 5 bases and J gave up 3 bases, with 13 bases separating them. The CDR3 contains 14 residues. The chain's CDR3 is CASSMTGGDTEAFF. The CDR3, as DNA: TGTGCCAGCAGCATGACAGGTGGGGACACTGAAGCTTTCTTT.

Points on this clonotype: The junction and the germline gene differ at one end; a read error may be behind it. The rearrangement links TRBV6-1 to TRBJ2-5; D may match TRBD1 or TRBD2 (5 bases each). The germline gives CDR1 MNHNS, CDR2 SASEGT. The CDR3 is made up of 14 amino acids. The CDR3 bases are TGTGACAGCAGTGAATGGGACCTCCAAGAGACCCAGTACTTC. Amino acid sequence: CDSSEWDLQETQYF.

This clonotype showed up just a few times. The rearrangement joins TRBV28 to TRBJ2-3, with 7 bases matching TRBD2. Germline V lookup: CDR1 MDHEN, CDR2 SYDVKM. CDR3 size: 15 residues. J was trimmed by 0 bases and V by 4 bases; bases with no gene match: 4. CDR3 sequence reads: CASSWTRASTDTQYF. The CDR3 region has the DNA TGTGCCAGCAGTTGGACTAGAGCTAGCACAGATACGCAGTATTTT.

V and J are TRBV27 and TRBJ1-6; D gene unclear. Per the germline V gene, CDR1 is MNHEY and CDR2 is SMNVEV (reference sequence). The CDR3 is made up of 15 amino acids. CDR3: CVDYPTDYYNSPLHF. CDR3 coding DNA: TGTGTCGACTACCCCACAGATTACTATAATTCACCCCTCCACTTT.

The chain has TRBV12-3 or TRBV12-4 and TRBJ1-1; 7 nucleotides line up with TRBD1. The CDR3 extends over 12 amino acids. V shed 4 bases, J shed 5 bases, and the junction held 1 base outside the gene matches. CDR3: CASSWGQTEAFF. DNA for the CDR3: TGTGCCAGCAGTTGGGGACAGACTGAAGCTTTCTTT.

The CDR3 region is CASRDSSYEQYF. The CDR3 DNA follows: TGTGCCAGCAGGGACAGCTCCTACGAGCAGTACTTC. This chain uses TRBV25-1 with TRBJ2-7, with a possible D match to TRBD1 (6 bases). Germline V lookup: CDR1 MGHDK, CDR2 SYGVNS. Trimming cost V 6 bases and J 0 bases, with 6 bases left between them. The CDR3 spans 12 residues.

This clonotype has just a few counts. The chain links TRBV12-5 to TRBJ2-2, with D perhaps TRBD2 (5 bases). Germline assignment: CDR1 LGHNT and CDR2 FRNRAP. This CDR3 is built from 13 residues. The ends were cut back, 3 bases at V and 6 bases at J, with 8 bases in the middle. The CDR3 region has the DNA TGTGCTAGTGGTTTACCGGACTCCGGGGAGCTGTTTTTT. This encodes CASGLPDSGELFF.

This clonotype was counted only a few times. This chain connects TRBV6-2 or TRBV6-3 to TRBJ1-6; TRBD1 might be the D (5 bases). This CDR3 spans 16 amino acids. The V gene's germline CDR1 is MNHEY and CDR2 SVGEGT. V shed 5 bases and J shed 10 bases, with 21 bases lying between them. The CDR3 DNA reads as TGTGCCAGCAGTCTTACGTGGGGACTCATGGAATCACCCCTCCACTTT. Translated: CASSLTWGLMESPLHF.

This clonotype was found a few times. This sequence joins TRBV14 and TRBJ1-6; tentative D call: TRBD1 (5 bases). This CDR3 region has 15 residues. Germline V gives CDR1 SGHDN, CDR2 FVKESK. Deletions cut 6 bases from V and 7 bases from J, with 16 bases between. This chain's CDR3 is CASRSGTPLNSPLHF. The CDR3 nucleotides are TGTGCCAGCAGGTCCGGGACCCCATTGAATTCACCCCTCCACTTT.

This clonotype came up a few times. The chain uses TRBV7-9 and TRBJ2-7; 7 bases are shared with TRBD2. Germline V gene lookup returns CDR1 SEHNR and CDR2 FQNEAQ (reference sequence). The CDR3 covers 16 residues. J gave up 3 bases and V 0 bases, and 8 bases lay outside the gene matches. CDR3 DNA sequence: TGTGCCAGCAGCTTAGCGGACGGGGGGACTGACTACGAGCAGTACTTC. This codes for CASSLADGGTDYEQYF.

The chain employs TRBV28 and TRBJ2-1; D remains ambiguous. The CDR3 consists of 14 residues. Germline V lookup: CDR1 MDHEN, CDR2 SYDVKM. The V end lost 3 bases, the J end lost 7 bases, and 13 bases lay between the germline ends. CDR3 sequence (DNA): TGTGCCAGCAGTTTGGACGGTGAGATAAATGAGCAGTTCTTC. Amino acids: CASSLDGEINEQFF.

This clonotype was seen a single time. The gene calls are TRBV6-5 and TRBJ1-2; 7 nucleotides align to TRBD1. The CDR3 is 15 residues long. Germline lookup yields CDR1 MNHEY and CDR2 SVGAGI. V shed 7 bases and J 4 bases; nucleotides not matched to a gene: 12. CDR3 coding DNA: TGTGCCAGCATGGGGAGCTGGGCAGGGGGCTATGGCTACACCTTC. As protein: CASMGSWAGGYGYTF.

This clonotype was seen only a few times. This chain connects TRBV27 to TRBJ1-1; D is ambiguous. Trimming cost V 5 bases and J 2 bases, with 12 bases left between them. The germline CDR1 and CDR2 sequences are MNHEY and SMNVEV (reference sequence). CDR3 length equals 14 residues. CDR3 in amino acids: CASSTRRVNTEAFF. The CDR3 nucleotides read TGTGCCAGCAGTACCCGGAGGGTAAACACTGAAGCTTTCTTT.

The CDR3 spells CASSPPGAVDNQPQHF. The CDR3 nucleotides read TGTGCCAGCAGCCCGCCTGGGGCAGTTGATAATCAGCCCCAGCATTTT. J is TRBJ1-5 and V is TRBV6-2 or TRBV6-3; tentative D call: TRBD1 (5 bases). There are 16 residues in the CDR3. Per germline, CDR1 MNHEY and CDR2 SVGEGT. The germline V and J ends were trimmed by 6 bases and 4 bases, with 19 bases remaining between them.

The rearrangement uses TRBV19 and TRBJ2-7; D call uncertain. CDR3 length: 14 residues. V was trimmed by 3 bases and J by 1 base, leaving 10 bases between them. From germline, CDR1 is LNHDA and CDR2 SQIVND (reference sequence). This CDR3 is CASSMMMGSYEQYF. The CDR3 bases are TGTGCCAGTAGTATGATGATGGGATCCTACGAGCAGTACTTC.

The sample holds a few counts of this clonotype. CDR3 protein: CASSYRGGGALNEQFF. The CDR3 DNA sequence: TGTGCCAGCAGTTACCGAGGGGGGGGGGCGCTCAATGAGCAGTTCTTC. The rearrangement links TRBV6-2 or TRBV6-3 to TRBJ2-1; perhaps TRBD2 as D (7 bases). The CDR3 consists of 16 residues. Germline-derived CDR1 and CDR2 are MNHEY and SVGEGT. Trimming pared 2 bases from V and 6 bases from J, leaving 17 bases between.